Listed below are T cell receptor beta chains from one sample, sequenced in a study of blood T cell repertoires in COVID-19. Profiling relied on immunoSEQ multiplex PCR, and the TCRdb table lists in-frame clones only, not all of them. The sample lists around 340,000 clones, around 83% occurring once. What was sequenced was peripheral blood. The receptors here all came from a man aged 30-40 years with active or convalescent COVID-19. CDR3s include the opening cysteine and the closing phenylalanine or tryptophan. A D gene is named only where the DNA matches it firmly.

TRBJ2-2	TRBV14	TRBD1	CASSLGTGHTGELFF
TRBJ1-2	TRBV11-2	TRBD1	CASSPDRGLGYTF
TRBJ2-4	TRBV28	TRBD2	CASRRPLAGLAKNIQYF
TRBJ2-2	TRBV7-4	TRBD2	CASSLARASGRSGELFF
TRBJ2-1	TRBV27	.	CASRPLAGAVYNEQFF
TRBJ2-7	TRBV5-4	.	CASSLETPGQEIPYEQYF
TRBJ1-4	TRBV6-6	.	CATSSRATNEKLFF
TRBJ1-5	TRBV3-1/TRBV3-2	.	CASSPYRGTRDQPQHF
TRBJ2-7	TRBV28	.	CASSTPEEDVYEQYF
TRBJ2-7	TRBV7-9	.	CASSLEGHEQYF
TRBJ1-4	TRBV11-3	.	CASSDQRGAKLFF
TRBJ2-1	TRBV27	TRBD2	CASRSGGEENNEQFF
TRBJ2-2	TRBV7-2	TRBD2	CASSSSGGDTGELFF
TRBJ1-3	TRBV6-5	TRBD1	CASSWDRDSGNTIYF
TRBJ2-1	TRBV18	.	CASSPEAYSNEQFF
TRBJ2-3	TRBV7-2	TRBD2	CASSFHSGGRTDTQYF
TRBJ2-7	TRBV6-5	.	CASSYAGVGEQYF
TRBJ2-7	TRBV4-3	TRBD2	CASSQTGLDEQYF
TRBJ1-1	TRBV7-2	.	CASSFQGRGAFF
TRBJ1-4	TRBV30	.	CAWTRGMVNEKLFF
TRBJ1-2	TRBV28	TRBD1	CASRETGGGYGYTF
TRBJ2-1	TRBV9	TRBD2	CASSGTGTSGRGRTYNEQFF
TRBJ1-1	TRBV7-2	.	CASSPDTGREAFF
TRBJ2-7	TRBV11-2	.	CASSLNGGGLREQYF
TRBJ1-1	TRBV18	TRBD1	CASSAGQGLNTEAFF
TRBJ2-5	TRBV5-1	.	CASSLGAVQETQYF
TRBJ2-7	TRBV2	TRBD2	CASRTSFLGEQYF
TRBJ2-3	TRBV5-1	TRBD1	CASSQLQGNTDTQYF
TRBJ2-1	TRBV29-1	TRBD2	CSVAGRYYNEQFF
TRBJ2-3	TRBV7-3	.	CASSLGPPGNTDTQYF
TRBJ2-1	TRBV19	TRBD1	CASSIRDRNYNEQFF
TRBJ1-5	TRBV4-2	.	CASSQDMARLDQPQHF
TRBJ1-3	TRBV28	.	CASSLHPVSGNTIYF
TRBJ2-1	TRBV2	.	CASSEGPPEQFF
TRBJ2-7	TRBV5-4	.	CASSSTGETTYEQYF
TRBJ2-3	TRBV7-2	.	CASSLAAGWSDTQYF